The rows below give T cell receptor beta chains drawn from one sample of a study of blood T cells in healthy people across ages. TCRdb re-derived calls from the 5' RACE reads in MiXCR, one entry per CDR3 protein. The repertoire includes fewer than 2,000,000 distinct CDR3 sequences, approximately 39% of them detected once, and roughly 23% sits in the top ten. Sequenced input: blood. All receptors come from a human donor in good health. Each CDR3 is given with its conserved first and last residue. A D gene is named only where the DNA matches it firmly. A row's size may be missing; if present it is once, few, many or a size class.

j_call d_call v_call clone_size cdr3_aa cdr3_nt
TRBJ2-7 TRBD1 TRBV28 once CVSSLNRGYEQYF TGTGTCAGCAGTTTAAACAGGGGCTACGAGCAGTACTTC
TRBJ2-7 NA TRBV7-2 few CASSLTTLEEQYF TGTGCCAGCAGCTTGACCACCCTGGAAGAGCAGTACTTC
TRBJ1-5 NA TRBV12-3/TRBV12-4 NA CASSSQGSRQPQHF TGTGCCAGCAGTTCCCAGGGGTCACGGCAGCCCCAGCATTTT
TRBJ2-7 TRBD1 TRBV7-2 once CASSLIRDRGKQYF TGTGCCAGCAGCTTAATACGTGACAGGGGGAAGCAGTACTTC
TRBJ2-7 TRBD1 TRBV5-1 many CASSPGQTRGSYEQYF TGCGCCAGCAGTCCGGGACAGACAAGAGGAAGCTACGAGCAGTACTTC
TRBJ2-3 NA TRBV18 NA CASSPSRADTQYF TGTGCCAGCTCACCGAGCCGAGCAGATACGCAGTATTTT
TRBJ2-7 TRBD2 TRBV7-9 few CASSSGTSGGSYEQYF TGTGCCAGCAGCAGTGGGACTAGCGGAGGATCCTACGAGCAGTACTTC
TRBJ2-5 TRBD2 TRBV10-3 NA CAISVSGGDQETQYF TGTGCCATCAGCGTATCGGGGGGTGACCAAGAGACCCAGTACTTC
TRBJ2-5 TRBD2 TRBV12-3/TRBV12-4 NA CASSTLGVAGDQETQYF TGTGCCAGCAGTACCCTCGGGGTAGCGGGGGACCAAGAGACCCAGTACTTC
TRBJ2-3 TRBD2 TRBV24-1 few CATSDLSGGITDTQYF TGTGCCACCAGTGATTTGTCGGGGGGGATCACAGATACGCAGTATTTT
TRBJ1-2 NA TRBV27 NA CASRDSGFGRRFDYGYTF TGTGCCAGCAGAGACTCGGGGTTTGGGAGGCGCTTTGACTATGGCTACACCTTC
TRBJ2-5 NA TRBV3-1 NA CASSQDGGGYIATQYF TGTGCCAGCAGCCAAGATGGCGGCGGGTATATAGCGACCCAGTACTTC
TRBJ2-1 TRBD1 TRBV4-2 NA CASSQDGTGYEQFF TGTGCCAGCAGCCAAGACGGGACAGGGTATGAGCAGTTCTTC
TRBJ2-7 NA TRBV9 few CASSVGVGLYEQYF TGTGCCAGCAGCGTAGGTGTCGGACTCTACGAGCAGTACTTC
TRBJ2-3 NA TRBV24-1 NA CATSDPQVRTDTQYF TGTGCCACCAGTGACCCTCAGGTCCGCACAGATACGCAGTATTTT
TRBJ2-3 NA TRBV5-1 NA CASSLVWSSSTGTQYF TGCGCCAGCAGCTTGGTCTGGTCTTCTAGCACAGGTACGCAGTATTTT
TRBJ1-1 TRBD1 TRBV29-1 NA CSVETGLVAFF TGCAGCGTTGAGACAGGGTTGGTAGCTTTCTTT
TRBJ2-7 NA TRBV7-9 few CASLGGAGTSYEQYF TGTGCCAGCCTTGGGGGGGCGGGCACTTCCTACGAGCAGTACTTC
TRBJ1-5 NA TRBV27 few CASSSVGGNQPQHF TGTGCCAGCAGTTCGGTGGGGGGCAATCAGCCCCAGCATTTT
TRBJ1-2 NA TRBV12-3/TRBV12-4 NA CASSASYGYTF TGTGCCAGCAGTGCTTCCTATGGCTACACCTTC
TRBJ2-3 NA TRBV5-1 NA CASSPDSTSGTDTQYF TGCGCCAGCAGTCCAGACAGCACCTCCGGGACAGATACGCAGTATTTT
TRBJ1-2 NA TRBV21-1 few CAHEGDRAANYGYTF TGTGCTCACGAGGGGGATCGGGCAGCTAACTATGGCTACACCTTC
TRBJ2-1 TRBD2 TRBV20-1 NA CSARDNAGGYNEQFF TGCAGTGCTAGAGATAACGCGGGGGGCTACAATGAGCAGTTCTTC
TRBJ2-5 NA TRBV7-9 few CASSPLHQGAQETQYF TGTGCCAGCAGCCCACTCCACCAGGGAGCACAAGAGACCCAGTACTTC
TRBJ1-4 NA TRBV6-1 few CASSEAKGNEKLFF TGTGCCAGCAGTGAAGCGAAGGGGAATGAAAAACTGTTTTTT
TRBJ2-4 NA TRBV6-2/TRBV6-3 few CASSRPPGNIQYF TGTGCCAGCAGTCGACCCCCAGGGAACATTCAGTACTTC
TRBJ1-4 TRBD1 TRBV7-6 NA CASSLEYPGTGDEKLFF TGTGCCAGCAGCTTAGAATACCCCGGGACAGGGGATGAAAAACTGTTTTTT
TRBJ2-7 NA TRBV5-6 NA CASSLLLEPYGQYF TGTGCCAGCAGCCTATTGTTAGAACCCTACGGGCAGTACTTC
TRBJ1-2 TRBD1 TRBV7-2 once CASTSTGENYGYTF TGTGCCAGCACCTCGACAGGGGAAAACTATGGCTACACCTTC
TRBJ2-1 NA TRBV5-6 NA CASSLTGTRWEQFF TGTGCCAGCAGCTTGACCGGGACTCGTTGGGAGCAGTTCTTC